Listed here are 31 T cell receptor beta chains from one sample, sequenced in a study of blood T cell repertoires in COVID-19. Assay used: immunoSEQ multiplex PCR; TCRdb lists only in-frame clones, some missing. The sample includes around 120,000 clones, approximately 71% seen only once; the top ten take approximately 2%. Sequenced material: peripheral blood. The receptors were sampled from a woman between 65 and 79 years old with acute or convalescent COVID-19.

This clone has a count of ten or more. The rearrangement uses TRBV9 and TRBJ2-2, with 9 bases matching TRBD1. After removal of 3 bases from V and 1 base from J, the junction contained 4 bases not matched to a gene. Germline loops: CDR1 SGDLS, CDR2 YYNGEE. This CDR3 region has 16 residues. CDR3 nucleotides: TGTGCCAGCAGCGCGAGGGACAGGGAGAACACCGGGGAGCTGTTTTTT. Amino acids: CASSARDRENTGELFF.

J is TRBJ2-5 and V is TRBV7-9; possibly TRBD1 for D (6 bases). V was cut by 6 bases and J by 4 bases, with 15 bases left in between. The CDR3 sequence is 14 residues long. CDR1 is SEHNR, CDR2 FQNEAQ, per germline (reference sequence). The CDR3 DNA reads as TGTGCCAGCAGGGACACAGGGATGGGAGAGACCCAGTACTTC. This codes for CASRDTGMGETQYF.

This clone was picked up a small number of times. The V gene is TRBV10-2, the J gene TRBJ1-2; tentative D call: TRBD1 (6 bases). V dropped 6 bases and J dropped 4 bases, with 12 bases sitting between them. From germline, CDR1 is WSHSY and CDR2 SAAADI. The CDR3 loop spans 13 amino acids. This CDR3 is CASRDSGVYGYTF. As DNA, the CDR3 is TGCGCCAGCAGGGATTCAGGGGTCTATGGCTACACCTTC.

CDR3 in DNA: TGCGCCAGCAGCCAAGTGTCAGGACAGGGGTATGGCTACACCTTC. It codes for CASSQVSGQGYGYTF. The chain couples TRBV4-1 to TRBJ1-2, with TRBD1 identical over 9 bases. The V gene's germline CDR1 is MGHRA and CDR2 YSYEKL. This CDR3 region has 15 residues. After removal of 1 base from V and 5 bases from J, the junction contained 5 bases not matched to a gene.

The chain joins TRBV30 to TRBJ2-1; 10 bases are shared with TRBD2. CDR3 length: 13 residues. CDR1 and CDR2 from the germline V gene are GTSNPN and SVGIG (reference sequence). The V and J ends lost 7 bases and 7 bases, in that order; junction bases with no gene match: 7. The chain's CDR3 is CASSSGRRNEQFF. In nucleotides, the CDR3 is TGTGCCTCATCTAGCGGGAGACGTAATGAGCAGTTCTTC.

This chain links TRBV15 with TRBJ1-4, with 7 bases that match TRBD1. J lost 7 bases, V lost 1 base, and 3 bases had no gene match. Germline CDR1 is LNHNV and CDR2 is YYDKDF (reference sequence). The CDR3 runs to 14 residues. CDR3 in DNA: TGTGCCACCAGCAGAGGTACAGGGGCTGAAAAACTGTTTTTT. It yields the protein CATSRGTGAEKLFF. Looking up the rest from reference TRBV15 and TRBJ1-4 gives the full variable domain: DAMVIQNPRYQVTQFGKPVTLSCSQTLNHNVMYWYQQKSSQAPKLLFHYYDKDFNNEADTPDNFQSRRPNTSFCFLDIRSPGLGDTAMYLCATSRGTGAEKLFFGSGTQLSVL.

V usage is TRBV4-3 and J usage is TRBJ2-1; no firm D call. CDR1 is LGHNA, CDR2 YSLEER, per germline. The CDR3 contains 15 residues. V was trimmed by 1 base and J by 5 bases, leaving 12 bases between them. CDR3: CASSQASTYNNEQFF. CDR3 bases: TGCGCCAGCAGCCAAGCCTCCACTTATAACAATGAGCAGTTCTTC.

This clone was recorded only once. This CDR3 is also generated by other DNA sequences in the sample. V gene TRBV9 combines with J gene TRBJ1-6; 10 nucleotides align to TRBD1. In germline, CDR1 is SGDLS, CDR2 YYNGEE. This CDR3 is built from 14 residues. With V trimmed by 0 bases and J by 10 bases, 1 base remained unmatched. The CDR3: CASSVGTGGSPLHF. In DNA, the CDR3 is TGTGCCAGCAGCGTAGGGACAGGGGGATCACCCCTCCACTTT.

The chain recombines TRBV28 with TRBJ1-6, with TRBD1 identical over 9 bases. CDR1 is MDHEN and CDR2 is SYDVKM in the germline V gene. The CDR3 spans 16 residues. After removal of 4 bases from V and 6 bases from J, the junction contained 7 bases not matched to a gene. This chain's CDR3 is CASSSLNRGLNSPLHF. The DNA of the CDR3 is TGTGCCAGCAGTTCACTGAACAGGGGGCTTAATTCACCCCTCCACTTT. The full variable domain, its missing parts supplied by reference TRBV28 and TRBJ1-6, is DVKVTQSSRYLVKRTGEKVFLECVQDMDHENMFWYRQDPGLGLRLIYFSYDVKMKEKGDIPEGYSVSREKKERFSLILESASTNQTSMYLCASSSLNRGLNSPLHFGNGTRLTVT.

This clone appeared a few times. This sequence joins TRBV6-6 and TRBJ2-7; 8 nucleotides agree with TRBD1. CDR3 length equals 14 residues. V was clipped by 6 bases and J by 1 base; unmatched bases: 5. Germline lookup yields CDR1 MNHNY and CDR2 SVGAGI (reference sequence). This CDR3 reads CASRLGQGSYEQYF. As DNA, the CDR3 is TGTGCCAGCAGGCTTGGACAGGGATCCTACGAGCAGTACTTC.

This clone has a handful of counts. Distinct nucleotide sequences in the sample also encode this CDR3. V and J are TRBV27 and TRBJ2-7; 9 bases align to TRBD1. Germline values: CDR1 MNHEY, CDR2 SMNVEV (reference sequence). The CDR3 spans 14 residues. J lost 1 base, V lost 3 bases, and 1 base had no gene match. CDR3 amino acids: CASSLGTGSYEQYF. Here the CDR3 DNA reads TGTGCCAGCAGTTTGGGGACAGGGTCCTACGAGCAGTACTTC.

The V call is TRBV4-1, the J call TRBJ2-1; 12 nucleotides agree with TRBD2. Germline V CDR1 and CDR2: MGHRA, YSYEKL. After removal of 0 bases from V and 4 bases from J, the junction contained 1 base not matched to a gene. This CDR3 has 16 residues. CDR3 DNA sequence: TGCGCCAGCAGCCAAGATGGGACTAGCGGGTACAATGAGCAGTTCTTC. This sequence encodes CASSQDGTSGYNEQFF.

Of note for this clone: A junction end diverges from the germline sequence, so it may reflect a read error. The chain joins TRBV3-1 (or the pseudogene TRBV3-2) to TRBJ1-1; maybe TRBD1 (5 bases). The CDR3 consists of 12 residues. Germline CDR1 is LGHDT and CDR2 is YNNKEL (reference sequence). The CDR3 sequence: CASSQVQGESFF. The CDR3 DNA sequence: TGTGCCAGCAGCCAAGTGCAGGGTGAATCTTTCTTT.

CDR3 nucleotides: TGCAGCTCATCCTGCAGGGAGGATCATAATTCACCCCTCCACTTT. This sequence encodes CSSSCREDHNSPLHF. The chain uses TRBV29-1 and TRBJ1-6; TRBD1 is a possible D gene (5 bases). The ends were cut back, 8 bases at V and 5 bases at J, with 19 bases in the middle. The CDR3 has 15 amino acids. From germline, CDR1 is SQVTM and CDR2 ANQGSEA.

CDR3 residues: CASSRGGSSYNEQFF. As DNA, the CDR3 is TGTGCCAGCAGCCGCGGTGGGAGCTCCTACAATGAGCAGTTCTTC. J is TRBJ2-1 and V is TRBV9; a possible D gene is TRBD2 (5 bases). CDR1 is SGDLS and CDR2 is YYNGEE in the germline V gene. CDR3 size: 15 residues. Trimming left V 4 bases short and J 0 bases short, with 11 bases between.

The gene calls are TRBV9 and TRBJ1-6; 8 bases align to TRBD1. Germline V gene sequence: CDR1 SGDLS, CDR2 YYNGEE. Trimming took 3 bases from V and 9 from J; bases not matched to a gene: 5. This CDR3 is built from 14 residues. CDR3 sequence: CASSAQDRVSPLHF. CDR3 DNA: TGTGCCAGCAGCGCCCAGGACAGGGTTTCACCCCTCCACTTT.

This chain uses TRBV6-1 with TRBJ1-2; 9 bases map to TRBD1. The CDR3 consists of 16 residues. In germline, CDR1 is MNHNS, CDR2 SASEGT. Losses at the gene ends were 1 base for V and 4 bases for J; bases not matched to a gene: 7. In DNA form, the CDR3 reads TGTGCCAGCAGTGAAGGGGTAGGGACAGGGCCCTATGGCTACACCTTC. It encodes CASSEGVGTGPYGYTF.

This clone has just one count. V and J are TRBV12-5 and TRBJ2-5, with TRBD2 matching over 10 bases. CDR3 length equals 14 residues. V trimming: 5 bases; J trimming: 4 bases; junction bases outside the gene matches: 4. The germline gives CDR1 LGHNT, CDR2 FRNRAP. CDR3 protein: CASGPGLAVETQYF. DNA for the CDR3: TGTGCTAGTGGTCCAGGACTAGCGGTAGAGACCCAGTACTTC.

The V gene is TRBV4-3, the J gene TRBJ2-6, with TRBD1 matching 11 bases. With V trimmed by 4 bases and J by 2 bases, 10 bases remained unmatched. Germline CDR1 LGHNA, CDR2 YSLEER. This CDR3 is built from 19 residues. The CDR3 reads CASSPRGRTGGAGANVLTF. The CDR3 DNA follows: TGCGCCAGCAGCCCTAGGGGGCGGACAGGGGGCGCTGGGGCCAACGTCCTGACTTTC.

The CDR3 reads CASSEAGVGEKLFF. CDR3 DNA sequence: TGTGCCAGCAGTGAAGCCGGGGTGGGTGAAAAACTGTTTTTT. The chain employs TRBV2 and TRBJ1-4; D uncertain. Germline values: CDR1 SNHLY, CDR2 FYNNEI. Trimming stripped 0 bases from V and 7 bases from J, with 9 bases between. There are 14 residues in the CDR3.

V gene TRBV10-3 combines with J gene TRBJ1-2, with D uncertain. The CDR3 runs to 14 residues. The germline CDR1 and CDR2 sequences are ENHRY and SYGVKD. The V gene lost 3 bases and the J gene lost 0 bases, with 8 bases spanning the gap. CDR3 region: CAISDTNANYGYTF. The CDR3 bases are TGTGCCATCAGTGATACAAACGCTAACTATGGCTACACCTTC.

This clone came up a few times. The chain links TRBV5-8 to TRBJ1-1; D might be TRBD1 (5 bases). CDR3 length equals 14 residues. V lost 5 bases, J lost 2 bases, and 13 bases lay in between. Germline values: CDR1 SGHTS, CDR2 YDEGEE. CDR3 sequence reads: CASRNFGTNTEAFF. DNA for the CDR3: TGTGCCAGCAGAAATTTCGGGACTAACACTGAAGCTTTCTTT.

This clone occurred once. The V and J genes are TRBV4-3 and TRBJ1-2, with D uncertain. CDR3 length equals 13 residues. The V end was cut by 1 base, the J end by 4 bases, with 7 bases between. Germline values: CDR1 LGHNA, CDR2 YSLEER. CDR3 region: CASSQGHSYGYTF. CDR3 coding DNA: TGCGCCAGCAGCCAAGGACACTCCTATGGCTACACCTTC.

This clone was detected only once. The chain carries TRBV9 and TRBJ1-2; 8 bases are shared with TRBD1. In germline, CDR1 is SGDLS, CDR2 YYNGEE. Losses at the gene ends were 3 bases for V and 4 bases for J; bases not matched to a gene: 5. This CDR3 is 14 amino acids long. The CDR3 loop is CASSGATGAYGYTF. The CDR3 DNA reads as TGTGCCAGCAGCGGAGCGACAGGGGCCTATGGCTACACCTTC.

The genes are TRBV19 and TRBJ1-4; D is uncertain. CDR1 is LNHDA and CDR2 is SQIVND in the germline V gene (reference sequence). The CDR3 sequence is 14 residues long. V lost 6 bases to trimming and J lost 0 bases, with 8 bases between them. The CDR3 DNA is TGTGCCAGTAGCCAGACTACAACTAATGAAAAACTGTTTTTT. It yields the protein CASSQTTTNEKLFF.

The chain couples TRBV28 to TRBJ1-5, with D perhaps matching TRBD1 (5 bases). The ends were cut back, 6 bases at V and 0 bases at J, with 12 bases in the middle. Germline loops: CDR1 MDHEN, CDR2 SYDVKM. The CDR3 totals 15 residues. For the CDR3, the DNA is TGTGCCAGCAGCCCCAGACAGAATAGCAATCAGCCCCAGCATTTT. Translated, it gives CASSPRQNSNQPQHF.

The sample holds a few counts of this clone. This chain links TRBV7-8 with TRBJ1-1; 7 bases agree with TRBD1. This CDR3 is 14 amino acids long. With 1 base clipped from V and 7 bases from J, the junction kept 6 bases outside the gene matches. Per the germline V gene, CDR1 is SGHVS and CDR2 is FQNEAQ. The DNA of the CDR3 is TGTGCCAGCAGCTTAGAGGGGGCAGGAGGTGAAGCTTTCTTT. Encoded protein: CASSLEGAGGEAFF.

This chain joins TRBV28 and TRBJ2-7; TRBD1 matches at 8 bases. V shed 6 bases and J 4 bases; nucleotides not matched to a gene: 11. In germline, CDR1 is MDHEN, CDR2 SYDVKM. This CDR3 is built from 15 residues. The CDR3 bases are TGTGCCAGCAGCCCCGGACAGGGATTTTTATACGAGCAGTACTTC. It codes for CASSPGQGFLYEQYF.

This clone appeared a single time. The rearrangement uses TRBV27 and TRBJ2-1; 7 positions agree with TRBD2. The CDR3 covers 15 residues. Germline V gene sequence: CDR1 MNHEY, CDR2 SMNVEV (reference sequence). The V and J ends lost 7 bases and 6 bases, in that order; junction bases with no gene match: 12. In DNA, the CDR3 is TGTGCCAGCACCACTACGGGAGGTCGCTCCAATGAGCAGTTCTTC. This encodes CASTTTGGRSNEQFF.

This clone was picked up a small number of times. The chain couples TRBV28 to TRBJ2-7; D is possibly TRBD2 (5 bases). This CDR3 spans 13 amino acids. V was pared by 4 bases and J by 3 bases, with 10 bases between. Germline CDR1 is MDHEN and CDR2 is SYDVKM. The CDR3 region has the DNA TGTGCCAGCAGTTCGGGAATTCTCTACGAGCAGTACTTC. The encoded protein is CASSSGILYEQYF.

The genes are TRBV18 and TRBJ1-5; D is uncertain. CDR3 length equals 16 residues. Trimming took off 5 bases at V and 2 bases at J, with 16 bases between the two ends. The germline V gene has CDR1 KGHSH and CDR2 LQKENI. CDR3 amino acids: CASSTRPLDGNQPQHF. DNA for the CDR3: TGTGCCAGCTCAACGCGGCCCCTCGATGGCAATCAGCCCCAGCATTTT.